This T cell receptor beta chain appears in the sequencing data of a study of OX40 agonist ivuxolimab in advanced cancers. Study results and caveats: Blood T cells, both CD4+ and CD8+, expanded clonally by week 6 at 0.1 to 3.0 mg/kg.

Blood draws occurred at baseline, cycle 4 day 1, and cycle 7 day 1. TCRdb's copy holds only in-frame clones and misses some; the assay was immunoSEQ multiplex PCR. Among 17,000 or so clones listed, about nine tenths were seen once. Concerning this clone: Its antigen is unknown.

The TCR was taken from an adult with an advanced solid tumor such as melanoma, head and neck, liver or kidney cancer. The sample here was CD4+ or CD8+ T cells sorted from blood, taken in a trial of the OX40 agonist ivuxolimab.

The CDR3 DNA is TGCGCCAGCAGCCAAGATCCAGGGGGCTTAGTAGGCAATCAGCCCCAGCATTTT. Translating gives CASSQDPGGLVGNQPQHF. The rearrangement joins TRBV4-1 to TRBJ1-5; TRBD1 matches 8 bases. Germline V CDR1 and CDR2: MGHRA, YSYEKL. V lost 0 bases to trimming and J lost 2 bases; unmatched junction nucleotides: 9. The CDR3 contains 18 residues.